The 28 T cell receptor beta chains given below trace back to one sample, sequenced in a study of blood T cells in healthy people across ages. Alongside a J-beta primer mix, a sample-barcoded 5' primer served in a second PCR lasting about 7 to 12 cycles. MiXCR, run by TCRdb on the 5' RACE reads, gives a single entry per CDR3 protein. The data hold about 900,000 distinct CDR3 sequences, with around two thirds observed a single time. Sequenced: blood. All receptors come from a young man in good health.

The chain uses TRBV7-7 and TRBJ2-2; D gene uncertain. The germline V gene has CDR1 SSHAT and CDR2 FNYEAQ (reference sequence). Trimming stripped 11 bases from V and 6 bases from J, with 16 bases between. This CDR3 region has 13 residues. The CDR3 spells CAVKAAPPGELFF. The CDR3 nucleotides read TGTGCCGTTAAGGCGGCCCCCCCCGGGGAGCTGTTTTTT.

V usage is TRBV3-1 and J usage is TRBJ2-2; D not resolved. CDR3 length: 15 residues. With 0 bases removed from V and 7 bases from J, the gap between germline ends came to 12 bases. CDR1 and CDR2 from the germline V gene are LGHDT and YNNKEL (reference sequence). CDR3 loop: CASSQDRLWGGELFF. The CDR3 nucleotides are TGTGCCAGCAGCCAAGATAGGTTATGGGGCGGGGAGCTGTTTTTT.

This clonotype was seen a few times. The rearrangement links TRBV12-3 or TRBV12-4 to TRBJ2-1; D uncertain. V lost 3 bases to trimming and J lost 6 bases, with 9 bases between them. The CDR3 totals 13 residues. DNA of the CDR3: TGTGCCAGCAGTTTTCGGGTCCGCAATGAGCAGTTCTTC. As protein: CASSFRVRNEQFF.

CDR3 sequence (DNA): TGCAGTGGGGGGGGTCCGTCCTACGAGCAGTACTTC. Translating it yields CSGGGPSYEQYF. V usage is TRBV20-1 and J usage is TRBJ2-7; 7 bases match TRBD2. The CDR3 spans 12 residues. The trim removed 7 bases at V and 1 base at J, leaving 4 bases unmatched. Looked up from germline, CDR1 is DFQATT and CDR2 is SNEGSKA (reference sequence).

This chain joins TRBV7-2 and TRBJ2-5; D might be TRBD1 (6 bases). Germline V lookup: CDR1 SGHTA, CDR2 FQGNSA. CDR3 size: 15 residues. Between the trimmed V and J ends, which lost 5 bases and 4 bases, there was a span of 17 bases. As DNA, the CDR3 is TGTGCCAGCAGCCCCGGGGTGTGGGGGCTAGAGACCCAGTACTTC. Its protein product is CASSPGVWGLETQYF.

There are a few counts of this clonotype. This chain links TRBV4-2 with TRBJ2-1, with 10 bases lining up with TRBD2. The germline V gene encodes CDR1 LGHNA and CDR2 YNFKEQ. The V gene end was trimmed by 4 bases and the J gene end by 3 bases; junction bases not matched to a gene: 12. This CDR3 is built from 18 residues. CDR3: CASSLGRASGGHYNEQFF. CDR3 coding DNA: TGTGCCAGCAGCCTGGGCCGGGCTAGCGGGGGACACTACAATGAGCAGTTCTTC.

V gene TRBV29-1 combines with J gene TRBJ2-1; TRBD1 agrees at 7 bases. Trimming took 7 bases from V and 5 from J; bases not matched to a gene: 8. Germline loops: CDR1 SQVTM, CDR2 ANQGSEA. The CDR3 spans 13 residues. The CDR3, as DNA: TGCAGCGACCGGGACAGAAACAACAATGAGCAGTTCTTC. The encoded protein is CSDRDRNNNEQFF.

This clonotype was recorded at least ten times. The chain carries TRBV27 and TRBJ2-2; D is uncertain. Trimming removed 5 bases from V and 2 bases from J, with 0 bases in between. The CDR3 extends over 11 amino acids. Germline CDR1 reads MNHEY; CDR2 reads SMNVEV (reference sequence). The CDR3 sequence is CASSNTGELFF. CDR3 coding DNA: TGTGCCAGCAGTAACACCGGGGAGCTGTTTTTT.

This chain connects TRBV20-1 to TRBJ2-5, with 8 bases lining up with TRBD2. The CDR3 covers 14 residues. The ends lost 3 bases at V and 2 bases at J; junction bases unmatched: 5. From germline, CDR1 is DFQATT and CDR2 SNEGSKA (reference sequence). CDR3: CSASQRGRQETQYF. The CDR3 DNA sequence: TGCAGTGCTAGTCAGCGGGGGCGACAAGAGACCCAGTACTTC.

The rearrangement joins TRBV6-2 or TRBV6-3 to TRBJ1-2; D not resolved. The germline V gene has CDR1 MNHEY and CDR2 SVGEGT. Between the trimmed V and J ends, which lost 7 bases and 4 bases, there was a span of 13 bases. This CDR3 has 13 residues. CDR3 sequence reads: CASMYAELYGYTF. The CDR3 bases are TGTGCCAGCATGTATGCAGAGCTCTATGGCTACACCTTC.

The rearrangement links TRBV6-5 to TRBJ2-7; TRBD2 matches at 10 bases. V trimming: 0 bases; J trimming: 6 bases; junction bases outside the gene matches: 5. The CDR3 loop spans 15 amino acids. CDR1 MNHEY and CDR2 SVGAGI come from the germline V gene. CDR3 sequence (DNA): TGTGCCAGCAGTTACTCACCCAGCGGGGGGGGCGAGCAGTACTTC. As protein: CASSYSPSGGGEQYF.

The genes are TRBV7-9 and TRBJ1-3; 10 positions match TRBD1. CDR1 and CDR2 from the germline V gene are SEHNR and FQNEAQ (reference sequence). Germline trimming cut 1 base from V and 4 bases from J; bases unmatched to any gene: 13. The CDR3 consists of 19 residues. CDR3 sequence reads: CASSLVPGQGVISGNTIYF. In DNA form, the CDR3 reads TGTGCCAGCAGCTTAGTCCCCGGACAGGGGGTTATTTCGGGAAACACCATATATTTT.

Concerning this clonotype: The junction and the germline gene differ at one end; a read error may be behind it. The chain combines TRBV20-1 with TRBJ1-6; a weak D match, TRBD1 (5 bases). The CDR3 extends over 14 amino acids. Germline V CDR1 and CDR2: DFQATT, SNEGSKA (reference sequence). This CDR3 reads CSARGGPLNSPPHF. CDR3 nucleotide sequence: TGCAGTGCTAGAGGGGGACCACTTAATTCACCCCCCCACTTT.

The J gene is TRBJ1-6, the V gene TRBV3-1, with D tentatively TRBD1 (5 bases). In germline, CDR1 is LGHDT, CDR2 YNNKEL (reference sequence). Trimming cost V 5 bases and J 7 bases, with 15 bases left between them. This CDR3 has 15 residues. The CDR3 region has the DNA TGTGCCAGCAGCACGGGGACCCGGGGGAATTCACCCCTCCACTTT. It encodes CASSTGTRGNSPLHF. Full variable domain (outside the CDR3, taken from reference TRBV3-1 and TRBJ1-6): DTAVSQTPKYLVTQMGNDKSIKCEQNLGHDTMYWYKQDSKKFLKIMFSYNNKELIINETVPNRFSPKSPDKAHLNLHINSLELGDSAVYFCASSTGTRGNSPLHFGNGTRLTVT.

This chain joins TRBV28 and TRBJ1-4; D is undetermined. Trimming cost V 4 bases and J 8 bases, with 8 bases left between them. The CDR3 is made up of 12 amino acids. Germline values: CDR1 MDHEN, CDR2 SYDVKM. CDR3 nucleotide sequence: TGTGCCAGCAGTTCCGGACCCGAAAAACTGTTTTTT. Residues: CASSSGPEKLFF.

DNA for the CDR3: TGCAGCGTCTTATTGACAGGGGTCGAAAAACTGTTTTTT. As protein: CSVLLTGVEKLFF. The V gene is TRBV29-1, the J gene TRBJ1-4; TRBD1 matches at 8 bases. Germline V CDR1 and CDR2: SQVTM, ANQGSEA. The CDR3 is 13 residues long. Trimming took 6 bases from V and 8 from J; bases not matched to a gene: 8. The variable domain in full, with the rest retrieved from reference TRBV29-1 and TRBJ1-4, is SAVISQKPSRDICQRGTSLTIQCQVDSQVTMMFWYRQQPGQSLTLIATANQGSEATYESGFVIDKFPISRPNLTFSTLTVSNMSPEDSSIYLCSVLLTGVEKLFFGSGTQLSVL.

The rearrangement joins TRBV27 to TRBJ2-4, with 12 bases identical to TRBD2. With 2 bases clipped from V and 8 bases from J, the junction kept 7 bases outside the gene matches. The CDR3 length is 16 residues. Per the germline V gene, CDR1 is MNHEY and CDR2 is SMNVEV (reference sequence). The CDR3: CASSLRLAGGPDIQYF. The CDR3 coding sequence is TGTGCCAGCAGTTTAAGGCTAGCGGGGGGGCCTGACATTCAGTACTTC.

Concerning this clonotype itself: One end of the junction is discordant with germline, which a read error may explain. The CDR3 protein is CANSLTGGINGYTF. DNA for the CDR3: TGTGCCAACAGCCTGACAGGGGGCATCAATGGCTACACCTTC. The rearrangement uses TRBV7-6 and TRBJ1-2; 10 bases are shared with TRBD1. The CDR3 is 14 residues long. In germline, CDR1 is SGHVS, CDR2 FNYEAQ.

This clonotype has a handful of counts. This rearrangement joins TRBV7-2 to TRBJ2-1; 7 nucleotides agree with TRBD2. The CDR3 extends over 13 amino acids. J gave up 9 bases and V 3 bases, and 5 bases lay outside the gene matches. Germline CDR1 and CDR2: SGHTA and FQGNSA. The CDR3 DNA reads TGTGCCAGCAGCTTCCAGCAGCGGGGTGAGCAGTTCTTC. Its protein product is CASSFQQRGEQFF.

As regards this clonotype: The junction departs from germline at one end; a sequencing error may be responsible. V and J are TRBV7-2 and TRBJ1-1; possibly TRBD1 for D (5 bases). Germline V gene sequence: CDR1 SGHTA, CDR2 FQGNSA. CDR3 length: 14 residues. CDR3 in DNA: TGTGACAGCAGCGTACCGGGACTGAACACTGAAGCTTTCTTT. It specifies CDSSVPGLNTEAFF.

Only a few counts were recorded for this clonotype. The J gene is TRBJ1-1, the V gene TRBV4-1, with D uncertain. This CDR3 contains 14 residues. V lost 6 bases, J lost 0 bases, and 11 bases lay in between. Germline V lookup: CDR1 MGHRA, CDR2 YSYEKL. In DNA, the CDR3 is TGCGCCAGCAGTTCCCCTACTCTGAACACTGAAGCTTTCTTT. This encodes CASSSPTLNTEAFF.

This chain uses TRBV6-2 or TRBV6-3 with TRBJ2-7, with D hard to call. The CDR3 spans 13 residues. The germline CDR1 and CDR2 sequences are MNHEY and SVGEGT. The ends were cut back, 0 bases at V and 10 bases at J, with 13 bases in the middle. The CDR3 region is CASSYSKASAQYF. The CDR3 DNA reads TGTGCCAGCAGTTACTCGAAGGCCTCCGCCCAGTACTTC.

This chain connects TRBV20-1 to TRBJ2-3; D might be TRBD2 (7 bases). Germline V gene sequence: CDR1 DFQATT, CDR2 SNEGSKA (reference sequence). This CDR3 has 16 amino acids. Trimming shortened V by 1 base and J by 2 bases, and 16 bases separated the two germline ends. The CDR3 region has the DNA TGCAGTGCTAGAGGCGCGTGGGGGGGCTTCACAGATACGCAGTATTTT. Its translation: CSARGAWGGFTDTQYF.

This chain connects TRBV6-6 to TRBJ2-3; 7 bases are a match to TRBD2. The CDR3 contains 17 residues. Per the germline V gene, CDR1 is MNHNY and CDR2 is SVGAGI (reference sequence). Germline trimming cut 4 bases from V and 2 bases from J; bases unmatched to any gene: 12. The CDR3 reads CASSFRRDYQDTDTQYF. The CDR3 region has the DNA TGTGCCAGCAGTTTCCGAAGGGACTACCAAGACACAGATACGCAGTATTTT.

This chain uses TRBV18 with TRBJ2-3; possible D gene TRBD2, 6 bases. Trimming removed 4 bases at V and 3 bases at J, with 14 bases between. The germline V gene has CDR1 KGHSH and CDR2 LQKENI. The CDR3 loop spans 15 amino acids. Here the CDR3 reads CASSLSRDATDTQYF. CDR3 DNA: TGTGCCAGCTCACTCTCGCGGGACGCAACAGATACGCAGTATTTT.

The V gene is TRBV2, the J gene TRBJ1-2; unclear D gene. The CDR3 extends over 14 amino acids. Germline V gene sequence: CDR1 SNHLY, CDR2 FYNNEI. V gave up 1 base and J gave up 4 bases, with 10 bases separating them. CDR3 DNA sequence: TGTGCCAGCAGTGAAGGGGCAACCCGCTATGGCTACACCTTC. Translated, it gives CASSEGATRYGYTF.

This clonotype was recorded many times. The gene calls are TRBV7-3 and TRBJ2-1; TRBD1 matches at 10 bases. The J segment lost 4 bases and the V segment lost 4 bases, leaving 4 bases of the junction unmatched. The CDR3 loop spans 15 amino acids. Germline CDR1 and CDR2: SGHTA and FQGTGA. The chain's CDR3 is CASSWTGGSYNEQFF. The DNA for the CDR3 is TGTGCCAGCAGCTGGACAGGGGGGTCGTACAATGAGCAGTTCTTC.

This clonotype showed up just once. A much larger clonotype is one base distant, so this may be a read error. The CDR3 ends on some other residue instead of the conserved phenylalanine or tryptophan, so this is likely a read error. The chain uses TRBV10-3 and TRBJ2-5; no reliable D call. The CDR3 loop spans 11 amino acids. CDR1 is ENHRY and CDR2 is SYGVKD in the germline V gene. V was shortened by 7 bases and J by 2 bases, with 5 bases between the two germline ends. CDR3 region: CAIKEQETQYY. The CDR3 coding sequence is TGTGCCATCAAAGAACAAGAGACCCAGTACTAC.